The 30 T cell receptor beta chains reported below all come from one sample, sequenced in a study of cytomegalovirus exposure and HLA in healthy donors. PCR employed 60 Vbeta and 13 Jbeta primers. TCRdb keeps only in-frame clones here, not all; method: immunoSEQ multiplex PCR. The profile covers about 76,000 clones, with around 70% appearing a single time and 11% taken by the ten largest. The source material was PBMCs. The receptors were gathered from a woman in her thirties or forties in good health and CMV-seropositive.

The V call is TRBV2, the J call TRBJ1-2, with TRBD1 as a possible D gene (5 bases). CDR1 SNHLY and CDR2 FYNNEI come from the germline V gene. V dropped 8 bases and J dropped 2 bases, with 9 bases sitting between them. This CDR3 comprises 12 residues. CDR3 coding DNA: TGTGCCAGCCGCAGACAGAACTATGGCTACACCTTC. Protein product: CASRRQNYGYTF.

The chain is built from TRBV28 and TRBJ2-3; TRBD2 might be the D (7 bases). The CDR3 length is 13 residues. Germline V gives CDR1 MDHEN, CDR2 SYDVKM. The V and J ends lost 3 bases and 8 bases respectively, with 12 bases between them. As DNA, the CDR3 is TGTGCCAGCAGTTTCGGGGGGCAAAGTACGCAGTATTTT. This translates into CASSFGGQSTQYF.

The chain carries TRBV5-1 and TRBJ2-1, with 10 positions matching TRBD1. The CDR3 covers 20 residues. V lost 5 bases and J lost 5; bases outside the gene matches: 22. CDR1 SGHRS and CDR2 YFSETQ come from the germline V gene. The CDR3 loop reads CASRRTPGQGSVRGHNEQFF. CDR3 nucleotide sequence: TGCGCCAGCAGGCGTACCCCGGGACAGGGGTCAGTGCGGGGTCACAATGAGCAGTTCTTC.

This clone was observed a few times. The rearrangement uses TRBV4-1 and TRBJ1-1, with D possibly matching TRBD1 (5 bases). Germline CDR1 reads MGHRA; CDR2 reads YSYEKL. This CDR3 has 14 residues. Trimming removed 4 bases at V and 4 bases at J, with 13 bases between. CDR3 nucleotide sequence: TGCGCCAGCAGCCTACTCTCGGGGGGCACTGAAGCTTTCTTT. This sequence encodes CASSLLSGGTEAFF.

The rearrangement joins TRBV18 to TRBJ1-1; TRBD1 matches at 8 bases. The CDR3 runs to 14 residues. J lost 6 bases, V lost 4 bases, and 7 bases had no gene match. In germline, CDR1 is KGHSH, CDR2 LQKENI. The CDR3: CASSRVGQGAEAFF. In DNA form, the CDR3 reads TGTGCCAGCTCACGGGTCGGACAGGGCGCTGAAGCTTTCTTT.

J is TRBJ2-7 and V is TRBV30; the match to TRBD2 covers 8 bases. Germline CDR1 GTSNPN, CDR2 SVGIG (reference sequence). The junction had 5 bases not matched to a gene; V was cut back by 2 bases and J by 2 bases. This CDR3 has 14 amino acids. CDR3 sequence (DNA): TGTGCCTGGAGTCAAAAGCGGGAGCCCTACGAGCAGTACTTC. Translating gives CAWSQKREPYEQYF.

The chain employs TRBV5-1 and TRBJ1-1; TRBD1 matches 7 bases. CDR3 length: 17 residues. The V gene's germline CDR1 is SGHRS and CDR2 YFSETQ. V lost 3 bases and J lost 2; bases outside the gene matches: 13. The CDR3 region is CASSSGSSGQLNTEAFF. The CDR3 DNA follows: TGCGCCAGCAGCTCGGGGTCTTCGGGACAGCTAAACACTGAAGCTTTCTTT.

This clone was recorded a few times. The genes are TRBV6-6 and TRBJ2-5; 10 bases are a match to TRBD1. Germline V gives CDR1 MNHNY, CDR2 SVGAGI (reference sequence). V trimming: 5 bases; J trimming: 5 bases; junction bases outside the gene matches: 8. The CDR3 extends over 15 amino acids. The CDR3 loop is CASSTGQGWGETQYF. In DNA, the CDR3 is TGTGCCAGCAGTACGGGACAGGGGTGGGGGGAGACCCAGTACTTC.

This clone has just one count. The V gene is TRBV7-9, the J gene TRBJ2-5; 11 bases are a match to TRBD1. The CDR3 extends over 15 amino acids. After removal of 6 bases from V and 5 bases from J, the junction contained 8 bases not matched to a gene. Germline assignment: CDR1 SEHNR and CDR2 FQNEAQ (reference sequence). The CDR3, as DNA: TGTGCCAGCAGTTCAGGACAGGGGGCAGGGGAGACCCAGTACTTC. This gives the protein CASSSGQGAGETQYF.

This rearrangement joins TRBV2 to TRBJ1-2; D is possibly TRBD1 (5 bases). The CDR3 contains 14 residues. The germline gives CDR1 SNHLY, CDR2 FYNNEI. Trimming took off 6 bases at V and 4 bases at J, with 15 bases between the two ends. DNA of the CDR3: TGTGCCAGCAGCCTCGGTCAGGGATCCTATGGCTACACCTTC. It encodes CASSLGQGSYGYTF.

V usage is TRBV5-1 and J usage is TRBJ2-5; 9 nucleotides agree with TRBD1. The CDR3 sequence is 16 residues long. The V and J ends lost 3 bases and 6 bases, in that order; junction bases with no gene match: 12. Germline values: CDR1 SGHRS, CDR2 YFSETQ. The CDR3 loop reads CASSWAGTGFTKTQYF. The CDR3 bases are TGCGCCAGCAGCTGGGCCGGGACAGGGTTTACGAAGACCCAGTACTTC. Complete variable domain (other parts from reference TRBV5-1 and TRBJ2-5): KAGVTQTPRYLIKTRGQQVTLSCSPISGHRSVSWYQQTPGQGLQFLFEYFSETQRNKGNFPGRFSGRQFSNSRSEMNVSTLELGDSALYLCASSWAGTGFTKTQYFGPGTRLLVL.

The V and J genes are TRBV9 and TRBJ1-1; 12 bases fit TRBD1. Germline V CDR1 and CDR2: SGDLS, YYNGEE. The J segment lost 10 bases and the V segment lost 4 bases, leaving 8 bases of the junction unmatched. CDR3 length: 14 amino acids. In DNA, the CDR3 is TGTGCCAGCAGCCCGGGACAGGGGGCCTGGGTAGCTTTCTTT. This codes for CASSPGQGAWVAFF.

The V and J genes are TRBV5-1 and TRBJ2-7, with 10 bases aligning to TRBD1. Germline loops: CDR1 SGHRS, CDR2 YFSETQ. This CDR3 region has 14 residues. V shed 0 bases, J shed 6 bases, and the junction held 3 bases outside the gene matches. The CDR3 loop is CASSLGQGAAEQYF. CDR3 sequence (DNA): TGCGCCAGCAGCTTGGGACAGGGGGCGGCCGAGCAGTACTTC.

The chain recombines TRBV27 with TRBJ2-3, with 7 positions matching TRBD2. CDR1 MNHEY and CDR2 SMNVEV come from the germline V gene (reference sequence). The CDR3 spans 16 residues. Germline trimming cut 5 bases from V and 0 bases from J; bases unmatched to any gene: 8. CDR3 in DNA: TGTGCCAGCAGTCTAGGGCGGGGGTCTAGCACAGATACGCAGTATTTT. The encoded protein is CASSLGRGSSTDTQYF.

The gene calls are TRBV6-1 and TRBJ2-7; 9 bases align to TRBD1. The CDR3 spans 15 residues. V trimming: 3 bases; J trimming: 2 bases; junction bases outside the gene matches: 5. Per germline, CDR1 MNHNS and CDR2 SASEGT. The CDR3 sequence is CASSEGQGSPYEQYF. CDR3 sequence (DNA): TGTGCCAGCAGTGAGGGACAGGGCTCACCCTACGAGCAGTACTTC.

This clone occurred a few times. The chain has TRBV4-1 and TRBJ1-5; 7 positions match TRBD1. The CDR3 length is 15 residues. Germline-derived CDR1 and CDR2 are MGHRA and YSYEKL. V trimming: 3 bases; J trimming: 5 bases; junction bases outside the gene matches: 7. CDR3: CASSQMTGLYQPQHF. The CDR3 DNA sequence: TGCGCCAGCAGCCAGATGACAGGGTTGTATCAGCCCCAGCATTTT.

This clone was seen a handful of times. This rearrangement joins TRBV6-1 to TRBJ2-6, with D possibly TRBD2 on 6 matching bases. CDR3 size: 15 residues. Germline CDR1 reads MNHNS; CDR2 reads SASEGT. Trimming removed 10 bases at V and 4 bases at J, with 17 bases between. CDR3 sequence (DNA): TGTGCCACCTCCTCCGGGACTGCGGGGGCCAACGTCCTGACTTTC. It codes for CATSSGTAGANVLTF.

This chain joins TRBV5-1 and TRBJ1-2; D is ambiguous. CDR1 is SGHRS, CDR2 YFSETQ, per germline. The CDR3 totals 15 residues. V was trimmed by 5 bases and J by 0 bases, leaving 14 bases between them. CDR3 protein: CASSSSGDSNYGYTF. The CDR3 nucleotides read TGCGCCAGCAGTTCCTCCGGGGATTCTAACTATGGCTACACCTTC.

The rearrangement joins TRBV27 to TRBJ2-1, with a tentative D call TRBD2 (5 bases). The CDR3 totals 16 residues. The germline gives CDR1 MNHEY, CDR2 SMNVEV (reference sequence). Trimming took 4 bases from V and 2 from J, leaving 15 bases between them. CDR3 nucleotides: TGTGCCAGCAGTTATTGGCTAGCTTCTACCTACAATGAGCAGTTCTTC. Translating it yields CASSYWLASTYNEQFF.

This clone is a singleton in its sample. The chain recombines TRBV7-9 with TRBJ2-7; 12 nucleotides match TRBD2. After removal of 5 bases from V and 2 bases from J, the junction contained 7 bases not matched to a gene. The V gene's germline CDR1 is SEHNR and CDR2 FQNEAQ (reference sequence). This CDR3 contains 16 residues. The CDR3 bases are TGTGCCAGCAGCGTAGTCCGGACTAGCGGGACCTACGAGCAGTACTTC. This sequence encodes CASSVVRTSGTYEQYF. The whole variable domain, filled in from reference TRBV7-9 and TRBJ2-7, reads DTGVSQNPRHKITKRGQNVTFRCDPISEHNRLYWYRQTLGQGPEFLTYFQNEAQLEKSRLLSDRFSAERPKGSFSTLEIQRTEQGDSAMYLCASSVVRTSGTYEQYFGPGTRLTVT.

The chain combines TRBV29-1 with TRBJ1-5; 7 bases map to TRBD1. The germline gives CDR1 SQVTM, CDR2 ANQGSEA. Trimming cost V 6 bases and J 0 bases; bases outside gene matches: 5. The CDR3 consists of 14 residues. The DNA of the CDR3 is TGCAGCGTCGGACAGGCTCTTAGCAATCAGCCCCAGCATTTT. It codes for CSVGQALSNQPQHF. Variable domain in full (rest from reference TRBV29-1 and TRBJ1-5): SAVISQKPSRDICQRGTSLTIQCQVDSQVTMMFWYRQQPGQSLTLIATANQGSEATYESGFVIDKFPISRPNLTFSTLTVSNMSPEDSSIYLCSVGQALSNQPQHFGDGTRLSIL.

The chain is built from TRBV7-2 and TRBJ1-6; 7 bases fit TRBD1. The length of the CDR3 is 11 residues. V was clipped by 4 bases and J by 16 bases; unmatched bases: 4. Germline CDR1 and CDR2: SGHTA and FQGNSA. The CDR3 region is CASSSTGFLHF. The CDR3 DNA is TGTGCCAGCAGCTCGACAGGGTTTCTCCACTTT.

This chain connects TRBV27 to TRBJ1-1; a possible D gene is TRBD1 (6 bases). The CDR3 is 15 residues long. V was cut by 6 bases and J by 0 bases, with 14 bases left in between. Per the germline V gene, CDR1 is MNHEY and CDR2 is SMNVEV (reference sequence). CDR3 residues: CASSSGTYMNTEAFF. CDR3 DNA sequence: TGTGCCAGCAGCTCCGGGACATATATGAACACTGAAGCTTTCTTT.

The chain employs TRBV14 and TRBJ1-2; D perhaps matches TRBD1 (6 bases). The CDR3 loop spans 14 amino acids. V lost 4 bases and J 2 bases, leaving 11 bases between the germline ends. Germline values: CDR1 SGHDN, CDR2 FVKESK. CDR3 DNA: TGTGCCAGCAGCCGTCTGGACAGCAACTATGGCTACACCTTC. Amino acids: CASSRLDSNYGYTF.

The chain links TRBV20-1 to TRBJ2-3; unclear D gene. V was pared by 6 bases and J by 2 bases, with 6 bases between. This CDR3 comprises 11 residues. Germline CDR1 reads DFQATT; CDR2 reads SNEGSKA (reference sequence). CDR3 residues: CSASYTDTQYF. The CDR3 DNA sequence: TGCAGTGCCTCTTACACAGATACGCAGTATTTT.

The chain combines TRBV7-2 with TRBJ2-3; the match to TRBD2 covers 14 bases. The CDR3 covers 17 residues. The V and J ends lost 4 bases and 6 bases, in that order; junction bases with no gene match: 9. CDR1 is SGHTA, CDR2 FQGNSA, per germline. This CDR3 reads CASSSPGLAGGRDTQYF. In DNA, the CDR3 is TGTGCCAGCAGCTCCCCTGGACTAGCGGGGGGACGGGATACGCAGTATTTT. The full variable domain, rest sourced from reference TRBV7-2 and TRBJ2-3, is GAGVSQSPSNKVTEKGKDVELRCDPISGHTALYWYRQSLGQGLEFLIYFQGNSAPDKSGLPSDRFSAERTGGSVSTLTIQRTQQEDSAVYLCASSSPGLAGGRDTQYFGPGTRLTVL.

This clone has only one observation. The rearrangement links TRBV5-1 to TRBJ1-1, with 7 bases lining up with TRBD1. Germline V CDR1 and CDR2: SGHRS, YFSETQ. V lost 5 bases and J lost 6; bases outside the gene matches: 13. The CDR3 loop spans 15 amino acids. The CDR3 here is CASRGGGTVGSEAFF. CDR3 DNA sequence: TGCGCCAGCAGGGGGGGTGGGACAGTAGGCTCTGAAGCTTTCTTT.

V usage is TRBV5-1 and J usage is TRBJ2-3; weak D call: TRBD1 (6 bases). Deletions cut 4 bases from V and 3 bases from J, with 12 bases between. This CDR3 is built from 14 residues. Per the germline V gene, CDR1 is SGHRS and CDR2 is YFSETQ. The DNA for the CDR3 is TGCGCCAGCAGCACCTCAGGGGCGACAGATACGCAGTATTTT. Its protein product is CASSTSGATDTQYF. Complete variable domain (other parts from reference TRBV5-1 and TRBJ2-3): KAGVTQTPRYLIKTRGQQVTLSCSPISGHRSVSWYQQTPGQGLQFLFEYFSETQRNKGNFPGRFSGRQFSNSRSEMNVSTLELGDSALYLCASSTSGATDTQYFGPGTRLTVL.

The rearrangement joins TRBV28 to TRBJ1-6; tentative D call: TRBD1 (5 bases). CDR3 length: 12 amino acids. In germline, CDR1 is MDHEN, CDR2 SYDVKM. V was shortened by 4 bases and J by 14 bases, with 12 bases between the two germline ends. DNA of the CDR3: TGTGCCAGCAGTTCGGACATTTTCACCCTCCACTTT. This translates into CASSSDIFTLHF.

This clone came up a few times. This chain links TRBV2 with TRBJ1-4; 10 bases are a match to TRBD1. There are 14 residues in the CDR3. Germline values: CDR1 SNHLY, CDR2 FYNNEI. Trimming at V came to 5 bases and at J to 8 bases, leaving 5 bases not matched to a gene. This chain's CDR3 is CASSSRDRGEKLFF. CDR3 in DNA: TGTGCCAGCAGTAGCCGGGACAGGGGCGAAAAACTGTTTTTT.